This T cell receptor (beta chain) is from a study of Ad26.COV2.S vaccination and SARS-CoV-2 variants. Study context: Donor was one of the participants in the Ad26.COV2.S arm of the COV1001 trial. The authors gave Ad26.COV2.S intramuscularly, either once or twice 56 days apart.

Treatment noted: 15 to 20 received Ad26.COV2.S at low or high dose, single or two shots; roughly five received placebo; per-sample allocation not given. The samples were gathered on day 63 after the first injection of vaccine or placebo. The study used a vaccine consisting of an Ad26 vector that expressed Wuhan-strain SARS-CoV-2 spike. Data came from immunoSEQ multiplex PCR; TCRdb stores just in-frame clones and leaves some out. Of 400,000 to 500,000 clones in the sample, over 75% were seen once. The V gene's germline CDR1 is SGDLS and CDR2 YYNGEE. V was cut by 0 bases and J by 6 bases, with 2 bases left in between. The CDR3 extends over 11 amino acids.

This TCR derives from a person aged 18-60 years who received the Ad26.COV2.S COVID-19 vaccine or a placebo. The chain combines TRBV9 with TRBJ2-3; no reliable D call. The source was peripheral blood, collected in a trial of Ad26.COV2.S vaccine versus placebo. The CDR3: CASSVDDTQYF. The CDR3 nucleotides read TGTGCCAGCAGCGTAGACGATACGCAGTATTTT. Together with reference TRBV9 and TRBJ2-3, the CDR3 gives the full variable domain: DSGVTQTPKHLITATGQRVTLRCSPRSGDLSVYWYQQSLDQGLQFLIQYYNGEERAKGNILERFSAQQFPDLHSELNLSSLELGDSALYFCASSVDDTQYFGPGTRLTVL.